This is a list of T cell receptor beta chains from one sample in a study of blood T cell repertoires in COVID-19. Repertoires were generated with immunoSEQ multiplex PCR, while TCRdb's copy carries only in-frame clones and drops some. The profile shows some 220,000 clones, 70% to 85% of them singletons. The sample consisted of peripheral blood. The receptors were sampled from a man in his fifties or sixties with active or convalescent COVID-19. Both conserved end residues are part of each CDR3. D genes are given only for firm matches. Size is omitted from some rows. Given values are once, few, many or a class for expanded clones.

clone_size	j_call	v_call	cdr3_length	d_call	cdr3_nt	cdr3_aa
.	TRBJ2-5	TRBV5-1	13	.	TGCGCCAGCAGCTTGGTCAGCCAAGAGACCCAGTACTTC	CASSLVSQETQYF
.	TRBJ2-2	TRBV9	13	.	TGTGCCAGCCCTAGCGAAAACACCGGGGAGCTGTTTTTT	CASPSENTGELFF
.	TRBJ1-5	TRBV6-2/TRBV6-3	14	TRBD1	TGTGCCAGCAGCCAGGGGGGGGCAAATCAGCCCCAGCATTTT	CASSQGGANQPQHF
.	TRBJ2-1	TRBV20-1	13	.	TGCAGTGCTAGTCGGGACTCCTACAATGAGCAGTTCTTC	CSASRDSYNEQFF
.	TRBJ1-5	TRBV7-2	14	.	TGTGCCAGCAGCGTGACAGCGTTTAATCAGCCCCAGCATTTT	CASSVTAFNQPQHF
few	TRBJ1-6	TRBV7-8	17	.	TGTGCCAGCAGCTCTAGGCCTTGGAGCTCCTATAATTCACCCCTCCACTTT	CASSSRPWSSYNSPLHF
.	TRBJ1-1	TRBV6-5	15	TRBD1	TGTGCCAGCAGTACTCAGACAGGGTGGGACACTGAAGCTTTCTTT	CASSTQTGWDTEAFF
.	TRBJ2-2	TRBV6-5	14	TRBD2	TGTGCCAGCAGGACTAGCGGGAGTGCCGGGGAGCTGTTTTTT	CASRTSGSAGELFF
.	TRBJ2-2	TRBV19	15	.	TGTGCCAGTTCCAGGGGGGTAGTGAACACCGGGGAGCTGTTTTTT	CASSRGVVNTGELFF
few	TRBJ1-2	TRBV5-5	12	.	TGTGCCAGCAGCTTCCTCAACTATGGCTACACCTTC	CASSFLNYGYTF
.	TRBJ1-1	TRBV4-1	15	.	TGCGCCAGCAGCCAAGAACGGGGTTTGAACACTGAAGCTTTCTTT	CASSQERGLNTEAFF
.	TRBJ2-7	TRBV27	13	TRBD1	TGTGCCAGCAGTTTGGGACAGGGGCACGAGCAGTACTTC	CASSLGQGHEQYF
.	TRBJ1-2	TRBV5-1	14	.	TGCGCCAGCACCGCAGGCGACCTACCCTATGGCTACACCTTC	CASTAGDLPYGYTF
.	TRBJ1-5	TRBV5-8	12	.	TGTGCCAGCAGCTTCCTAGATCTGCCCCAGCATTTT	CASSFLDLPQHF
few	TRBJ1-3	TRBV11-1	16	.	TGTGCCAGCAGCCTGCAGACAGGCGCCTCTGGAAACACCATATATTTT	CASSLQTGASGNTIYF
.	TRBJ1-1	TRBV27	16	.	TGTGCCAGCAGTTTATCCCTGACATATGCGAACACTGAAGCTTTCTTT	CASSLSLTYANTEAFF
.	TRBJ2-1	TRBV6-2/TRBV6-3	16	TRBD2	TGTGCCAGCAGTTACCGACTAGCGGGAGGGCACAATGAGCAGTTCTTC	CASSYRLAGGHNEQFF
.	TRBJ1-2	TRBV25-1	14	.	TGTGCCAGCAGTTCAAATAGGGGAATAAGTGGCTACACCTTC	CASSSNRGISGYTF
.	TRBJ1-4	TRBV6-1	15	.	TGTGCCAGCAGTACCCAGGAGGGTCCTAATGAAAAACTGTTTTTT	CASSTQEGPNEKLFF
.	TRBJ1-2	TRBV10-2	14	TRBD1	TGCGCCAGCAGAGACAGGGGAGAGGGATATGGCTACACCTTC	CASRDRGEGYGYTF
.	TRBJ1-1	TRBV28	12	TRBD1	TGTGCCACCGCGACAGGGGGCACTGAAGCTTTCTTT	CATATGGTEAFF
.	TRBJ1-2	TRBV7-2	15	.	TGTGCCAGCAGCCGCAGTACCGGGGCTAACTATGGCTACACCTTC	CASSRSTGANYGYTF
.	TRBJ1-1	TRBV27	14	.	TGTGCCAGCAGGGTGGCTACGGGGTTGACTGAAGCTTTCTTT	CASRVATGLTEAFF
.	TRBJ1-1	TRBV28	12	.	TGTGCCAGCAGTTTCCTTAACACTGAAGCTTTCTTT	CASSFLNTEAFF
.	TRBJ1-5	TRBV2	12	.	TGTGCCAGCAGTGGAGGAAGAGGGCCCCAGCATTTT	CASSGGRGPQHF
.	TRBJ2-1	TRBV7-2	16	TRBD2	TGTGCCAGCAGCTCAATAGCGGGCTGGTCCTACAATGAGCAGTTCTTC	CASSSIAGWSYNEQFF
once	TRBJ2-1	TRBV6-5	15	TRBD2	TGTGCCAGCAGTTACGGGCGGGAGACATACAATGAGCAGTTCTTC	CASSYGRETYNEQFF
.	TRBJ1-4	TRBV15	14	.	TGTGCCACCAGCCGGCTGGGAGCTAATGAAAAACTGTTTTTT	CATSRLGANEKLFF
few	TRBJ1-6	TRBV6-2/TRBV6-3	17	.	TGTGCCAGCAGCACTGGACGGCGGGGGGCCTATAATTCACCCCTCCACTTT	CASSTGRRGAYNSPLHF
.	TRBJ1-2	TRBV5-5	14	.	TGTGCCAGCAGCTTGGGGCGGGGGAACTATGGCTACACCTTC	CASSLGRGNYGYTF
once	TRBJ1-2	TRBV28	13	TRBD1	TGTGCCAGCAGTTTCGACAGGGCCGCTGGCTACACCTTC	CASSFDRAAGYTF
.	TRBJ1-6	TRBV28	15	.	TGTGCCAGCACCGACGGGACACCGTATAATTCACCCCTCCACTTT	CASTDGTPYNSPLHF
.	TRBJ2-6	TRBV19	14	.	TGTGCCAGTAGTGAGATACCCGGGGCCAACGTCCTGACTTTC	CASSEIPGANVLTF
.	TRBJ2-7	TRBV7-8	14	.	TGTGCCAGCAGCCCCGGACTCTTCCTCTGGGAGCAGTACTTC	CASSPGLFLWEQYF
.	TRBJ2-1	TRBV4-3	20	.	TGCGCCAGCAGCCAAGATCCAAACAGGGGCGGGACTCTCTGGGGCAATGAGCAGTTCTTC	CASSQDPNRGGTLWGNEQFF
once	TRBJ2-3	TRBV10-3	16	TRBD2	TGTGCCATCAGGCCTCCAGCGGGGCACAACACAGATACGCAGTATTTT	CAIRPPAGHNTDTQYF
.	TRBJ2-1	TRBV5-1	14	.	TGCGCCAGCAGGAGTAGCGGCGGCTACAATGAGCAGTTCTTC	CASRSSGGYNEQFF
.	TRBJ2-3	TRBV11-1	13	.	TGTGCCAGCAGCCCGAGAAGGGGCGATACGCAGTATTTT	CASSPRRGDTQYF
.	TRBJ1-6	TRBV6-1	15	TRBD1	TGTGCCAGCAGAGAACAGGGGGCGGATAATTCACCCCTCCACTTT	CASREQGADNSPLHF
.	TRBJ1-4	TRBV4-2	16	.	TGTGCCAGCAGCCAAGGGGCAGGGTCAACTAATGAAAAACTGTTTTTT	CASSQGAGSTNEKLFF
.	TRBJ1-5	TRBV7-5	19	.	TGTGTCAGAAGTCCCAAACCAGGGGGCCAACATTGTAGCAATCAGCCCCAGCATTTT	CVRSPKPGGQHCSNQPQHF
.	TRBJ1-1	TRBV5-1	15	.	TGCGCCAGCAGCTTGCTAGGGACGGGGGACACTGAAGCTTTCTTT	CASSLLGTGDTEAFF
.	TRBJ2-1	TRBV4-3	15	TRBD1	TGCGCCAGCAGTCGAGACAGGGGGGGGTACAATGAGCAGTTCTTC	CASSRDRGGYNEQFF
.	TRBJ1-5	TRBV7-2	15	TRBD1	TGTGCCAGCAGCATGGGACAGGGAGGCAATCAGCCCCAGCATTTT	CASSMGQGGNQPQHF
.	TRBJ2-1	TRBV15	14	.	TGTGCCACCGGTCCGCCGGGACACCAAAATGAGCAGTTCTTC	CATGPPGHQNEQFF
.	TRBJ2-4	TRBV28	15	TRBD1	TGTGCCAGCAGTTCCTCCGGGACAGGGGAAAACATTCAGTACTTC	CASSSSGTGENIQYF
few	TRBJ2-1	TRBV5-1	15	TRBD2	TGCGCCAGCAGCTCCACTAGCGGGACCTACAATGAGCAGTTCTTC	CASSSTSGTYNEQFF
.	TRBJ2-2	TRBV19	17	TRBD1	TGTGCCAGTAGTATAGGGCTCCGGGACAGAAAAACCGGGGAGCTGTTTTTT	CASSIGLRDRKTGELFF
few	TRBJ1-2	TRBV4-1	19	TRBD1	TGCGCCAGCAGCCAACCGAAGGGGGACAGCGAAAATATCGAATATGGCTACACCTTC	CASSQPKGDSENIEYGYTF
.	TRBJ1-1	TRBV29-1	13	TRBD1	TGCAGCGGGGCCAGGGGGCTTGGGCGTGAAGCTTTCTTT	CSGARGLGREAFF
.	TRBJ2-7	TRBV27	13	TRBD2	TGTGCCAGCAGGCTAGCGGGAGCTTACGAGCAGTACTTC	CASRLAGAYEQYF
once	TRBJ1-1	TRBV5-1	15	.	TGCGCCAGCACTACAGGGAGTGGCATGAACACTGAAGCTTTCTTT	CASTTGSGMNTEAFF
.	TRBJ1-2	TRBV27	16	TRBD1	TGTGCCAGCTGGGAACAGGGGGCGCTCGGCTTTTATGGCTACACCTTC	CASWEQGALGFYGYTF
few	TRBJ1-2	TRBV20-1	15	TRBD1	TGCAGTGCTAGTGAGGGGACAGGGGCGACCTATGGCTACACCTTC	CSASEGTGATYGYTF
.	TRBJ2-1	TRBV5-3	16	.	TGTGCCAGAAGCACCTCGCGGGTTAGCTCCTACAATGAGCAGTTCTTC	CARSTSRVSSYNEQFF
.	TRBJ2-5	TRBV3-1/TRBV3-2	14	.	TGTGCCAGCAATAGCGGAGTAGGGGTGGAGACCCAGTACTTC	CASNSGVGVETQYF
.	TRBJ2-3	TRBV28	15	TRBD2	TGTGCCAGCGTTGGCAGCGGGAGGGTTGCAGATACGCAGTATTTT	CASVGSGRVADTQYF
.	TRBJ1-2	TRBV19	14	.	TGTGCCAGTACTCAACTCCCCGGGGGCTATGGCTACACCTTC	CASTQLPGGYGYTF
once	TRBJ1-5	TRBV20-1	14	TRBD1	TGCAGTGCTAGTAAAGGGGGCGGCAATCAGCCCCAGCATTTT	CSASKGGGNQPQHF
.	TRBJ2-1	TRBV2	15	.	TGTGCCAGCAGTGAGGGGCAAGTTCCTTTGGATGAGCAGTTCTTC	CASSEGQVPLDEQFF